What follows is one T cell receptor (beta chain) and its context. The data were obtained in a study of early stage breast cancer tumors. Study in general: ER+/PR+/HER2- status applied to about 70% of the 16 invasive breast tumors.

CDR1 is MRHNA and CDR2 is SNTAGT in the germline V gene. This CDR3 is 14 amino acids long. The V gene end was trimmed by 4 bases and the J gene end by 6 bases; junction bases not matched to a gene: 7. Some clones are missing from TCRdb's copy, which holds only in-frame ones; the method was immunoSEQ multiplex PCR. Counted here are some 30,000 clones, 70% to 90% occurring once; the ten biggest clones make up roughly 10%. The chain uses TRBV6-4 and TRBJ2-3; 7 bases line up with TRBD2. This receptor was taken from a person aged 50-59 years with breast cancer. The sequencing sample was made of blood. Written as DNA, the CDR3 is TGTGCCAGCAGTGCAGCGGGGACCCGTGATACGCAGTATTTT. Encoded protein: CASSAAGTRDTQYF.